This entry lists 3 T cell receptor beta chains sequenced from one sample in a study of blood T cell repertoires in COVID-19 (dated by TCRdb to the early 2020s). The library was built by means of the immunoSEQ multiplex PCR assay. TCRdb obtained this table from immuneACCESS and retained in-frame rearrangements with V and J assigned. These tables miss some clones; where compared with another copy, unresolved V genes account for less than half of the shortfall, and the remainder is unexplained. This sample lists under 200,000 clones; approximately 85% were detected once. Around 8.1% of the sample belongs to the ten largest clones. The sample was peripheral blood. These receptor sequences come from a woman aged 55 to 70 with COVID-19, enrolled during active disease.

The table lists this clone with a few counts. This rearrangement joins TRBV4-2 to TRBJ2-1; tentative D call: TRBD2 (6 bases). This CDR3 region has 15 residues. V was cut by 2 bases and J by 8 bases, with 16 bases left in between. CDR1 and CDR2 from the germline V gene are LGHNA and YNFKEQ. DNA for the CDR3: TGTGCCAGCAGCCAAAATTGGGACTCGGGTGATGAGCAGTTCTTC. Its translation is CASSQNWDSGDEQFF.

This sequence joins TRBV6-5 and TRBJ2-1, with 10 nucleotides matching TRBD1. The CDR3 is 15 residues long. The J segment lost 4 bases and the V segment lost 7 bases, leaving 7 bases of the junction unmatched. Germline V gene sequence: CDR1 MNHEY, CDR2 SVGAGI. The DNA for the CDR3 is TGTGCCAGCACCCCCGGGACAGGGGTATACAATGAGCAGTTCTTC. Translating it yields CASTPGTGVYNEQFF.

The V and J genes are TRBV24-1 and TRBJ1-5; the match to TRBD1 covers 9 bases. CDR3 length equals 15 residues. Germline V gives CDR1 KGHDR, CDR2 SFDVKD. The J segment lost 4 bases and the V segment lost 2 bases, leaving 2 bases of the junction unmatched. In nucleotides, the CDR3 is TGTGCCACCAGTGATTCCGGGACAGGGAATCAGCCCCAGCATTTT. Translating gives CATSDSGTGNQPQHF.